Shown below are 7 T cell receptor beta chains from a single sample sequenced in a study of blood T cells in healthy people across ages. Combining a sample-barcoded 5' primer with a J-beta primer mix, a second PCR ran for about 6 to 12 cycles. Using its own MiXCR run on the 5' RACE reads, TCRdb lists one record per CDR3 protein. Of under 800,000 distinct CDR3 sequences listed, more than 40% were seen once; the top ten hold around 20%. The specimen was blood. The receptors originated from a woman in her fifties or sixties in good health.

A few counts support this clonotype. The gene calls are TRBV3-1 and TRBJ2-7; 11 bases align to TRBD1. The CDR3 covers 15 residues. Germline V gene data show CDR1 as LGHDT and CDR2 as YNNKEL (reference sequence). V lost 4 bases to trimming and J lost 7 bases; unmatched junction nucleotides: 9. The CDR3 sequence: CASSRTGQGAWEQYF. The CDR3 coding sequence is TGTGCCAGCAGCCGTACCGGACAGGGGGCTTGGGAGCAGTACTTC.

This clonotype was counted a few times. This chain joins TRBV12-5 and TRBJ2-1; 10 nucleotides match TRBD2. Germline assignment: CDR1 LGHNT and CDR2 FRNRAP. The CDR3 is made up of 17 amino acids. Trimming at V came to 2 bases and at J to 8 bases, leaving 12 bases not matched to a gene. CDR3 in DNA: TGTGCTAGTGGTTTGTTCCCGAGCGGGGGGGCCGTGGATGAGCAGTTCTTC. Encoded protein: CASGLFPSGGAVDEQFF.

This sequence joins TRBV27 and TRBJ2-7; TRBD2 agrees at 14 bases. Germline V gene data show CDR1 as MNHEY and CDR2 as SMNVEV (reference sequence). The V gene end was trimmed by 2 bases and the J gene end by 4 bases; junction bases not matched to a gene: 10. CDR3 size: 18 residues. The chain's CDR3 is CASSLGPGLAGGRYEQYF. CDR3 coding DNA: TGTGCCAGCAGTTTAGGACCCGGACTAGCGGGAGGTCGATACGAGCAGTACTTC.

In the case of this clonotype: An end of the junction differs from the germline gene, which may be a read error. CDR3 residues: CATSGLDRGVETQYF. CDR3 nucleotide sequence: TGTGCCACCAGTGGTTTGGACAGGGGGGTCGAGACCCAGTACTTC. V is TRBV24-1 and J is TRBJ2-5; 10 bases line up with TRBD1. Germline CDR1 is KGHDR and CDR2 is SFDVKD. The CDR3 consists of 15 residues.

This clonotype turned up a few times. V and J are TRBV3-1 and TRBJ1-6, with D tentatively TRBD1 (5 bases). V was clipped by 6 bases and J by 7 bases, with 10 bases between them. This CDR3 is built from 13 residues. Per the germline V gene, CDR1 is LGHDT and CDR2 is YNNKEL (reference sequence). CDR3 in amino acids: CASRRTGNSPLHF. CDR3 in DNA: TGTGCCAGCAGACGCACAGGAAATTCACCCCTCCACTTT.

About this clonotype itself: A read error is possible here, since a much larger clone lies one base away. CDR3 DNA: TGTGCCAGCAGTTTGGTCGGGGAGCTGTTTTTT. Encoded protein: CASSLVGELFF. The gene calls are TRBV28 and TRBJ2-2; no reliable D call. V dropped 3 bases and J dropped 7 bases, with 3 bases sitting between them. The germline V gene encodes CDR1 MDHEN and CDR2 SYDVKM. This CDR3 is built from 11 residues.

This rearrangement joins TRBV9 to TRBJ2-3, with 10 bases lining up with TRBD2. This CDR3 spans 16 amino acids. J lost 0 bases, V lost 4 bases, and 5 bases had no gene match. Germline V gene data show CDR1 as SGDLS and CDR2 as YYNGEE. CDR3 in DNA: TGTGCCAGCAGCCTCGGGACTAGCGCTAGCACAGATACGCAGTATTTT. It codes for CASSLGTSASTDTQYF. Full variable domain (remainder filled in from reference TRBV9 and TRBJ2-3): DSGVTQTPKHLITATGQRVTLRCSPRSGDLSVYWYQQSLDQGLQFLIQYYNGEERAKGNILERFSAQQFPDLHSELNLSSLELGDSALYFCASSLGTSASTDTQYFGPGTRLTVL.